These T cell receptor beta chains were read from a single sample in a study of CD8 T cells in ankylosing spondylitis. Using its own MiXCR run on the 5' RACE reads, TCRdb lists one record per CDR3 protein. The top ten clones hold nearly 10% of a sample with 80,000 to 100,000 distinct CDR3 sequences, about 8.6% of them seen once. Sequencing was done on a sample of blood, either unsorted or a sorted T cell fraction (not recorded which). These receptors were collected from a male donor with ankylosing spondylitis or in good health (not recorded which). Both conserved end residues are part of each CDR3. D genes are given only for firm matches. Clone size appears in some rows only: once, few, many, or a class for an expanded clone.

abundance: many; v_gene: TRBV7-2; d_gene: NA; j_gene: TRBJ1-2; CDR3aa: CASSPGQDYGYTF; CDR3nt: TGTGCCAGCAGCCCGGGACAAGACTATGGCTACACCTTC
abundance: few; v_gene: TRBV4-3; d_gene: TRBD2; j_gene: TRBJ2-2; CDR3aa: CASSQWTSGGAGELFF; CDR3nt: TGCGCCAGCAGCCAATGGACTAGCGGGGGCGCCGGGGAGCTGTTTTTT
abundance: many; v_gene: TRBV20-1; d_gene: NA; j_gene: TRBJ1-5; CDR3aa: CSARPGGGASNQPQHF; CDR3nt: TGCAGTGCTAGACCCGGAGGTGGGGCGAGCAATCAGCCCCAGCATTTT
abundance: many; v_gene: TRBV12-3/TRBV12-4; d_gene: NA; j_gene: TRBJ2-3; CDR3aa: CASSPMQTGDTQYF; CDR3nt: TGTGCCAGCAGCCCTATGCAAACCGGAGATACGCAGTATTTT
abundance: many; v_gene: TRBV4-3; d_gene: TRBD2; j_gene: TRBJ2-1; CDR3aa: CASSQDWASGINNEQFF; CDR3nt: TGCGCCAGCAGCCAAGATTGGGCTAGCGGGATTAACAATGAGCAGTTCTTC
abundance: many; v_gene: TRBV10-3; d_gene: NA; j_gene: TRBJ2-7; CDR3aa: CAISESGPEPLYEQYF; CDR3nt: TGTGCCATCAGTGAGTCCGGGCCAGAGCCTCTCTACGAGCAGTACTTC
abundance: many; v_gene: TRBV29-1; d_gene: TRBD1; j_gene: TRBJ2-7; CDR3aa: CSAQTGDPYEQYF; CDR3nt: TGCAGCGCTCAGACAGGGGACCCCTACGAGCAGTACTTC
abundance: once; v_gene: TRBV4-3; d_gene: TRBD1; j_gene: TRBJ1-1; CDR3aa: CASSQDTGGTEAFF; CDR3nt: TGCGCCAGCAGCCAAGATACAGGGGGCACTGAAGCTTTCTTT
abundance: many; v_gene: TRBV18; d_gene: NA; j_gene: TRBJ2-1; CDR3aa: CASSRDGRYNEQFF; CDR3nt: TGTGCCAGCTCCCGCGATGGGCGGTACAATGAGCAGTTCTTC
abundance: many; v_gene: TRBV24-1; d_gene: NA; j_gene: TRBJ2-3; CDR3aa: CATSDRDSTDTQYF; CDR3nt: TGTGCCACCAGTGACCGTGACAGTACAGATACGCAGTATTTT
abundance: many; v_gene: TRBV29-1; d_gene: NA; j_gene: TRBJ1-1; CDR3aa: CSVVHSMNTEAFF; CDR3nt: TGCAGCGTTGTCCACAGCATGAACACTGAAGCTTTCTTT
abundance: many; v_gene: TRBV4-1; d_gene: TRBD2; j_gene: TRBJ2-7; CDR3aa: CASSQDSGSGRATSYEQYF; CDR3nt: TGCGCCAGCAGCCAAGATTCAGGGAGCGGGAGGGCCACTTCCTACGAGCAGTACTTC
abundance: many; v_gene: TRBV2; d_gene: TRBD1; j_gene: TRBJ2-3; CDR3aa: CASGQENTDTQYF; CDR3nt: TGTGCCAGCGGACAGGAGAACACAGATACGCAGTATTTT
abundance: many; v_gene: TRBV2; d_gene: NA; j_gene: TRBJ2-7; CDR3aa: CASREQSGPYEQYF; CDR3nt: TGTGCCAGCAGGGAACAATCGGGGCCCTACGAGCAGTACTTC
abundance: many; v_gene: TRBV7-2; d_gene: NA; j_gene: TRBJ1-1; CDR3aa: CASSSNGREAFF; CDR3nt: TGTGCCAGCAGCTCCAACGGTAGGGAAGCTTTCTTT
abundance: many; v_gene: TRBV5-1; d_gene: TRBD2; j_gene: TRBJ2-7; CDR3aa: CASSLGSGSIYEQYF; CDR3nt: TGCGCCAGCAGCTTGGGTAGCGGGAGTATCTACGAGCAGTACTTC
abundance: many; v_gene: TRBV7-9; d_gene: NA; j_gene: TRBJ2-5; CDR3aa: CASSRGDLQYF; CDR3nt: TGTGCCAGCAGTCGAGGAGATCTCCAGTACTTC
abundance: many; v_gene: TRBV7-2; d_gene: NA; j_gene: TRBJ1-2; CDR3aa: CASSLKLASSYGYTF; CDR3nt: TGTGCCAGCAGCTTAAAATTGGCCAGCTCTTATGGCTACACCTTC
abundance: NA; v_gene: TRBV2; d_gene: NA; j_gene: TRBJ1-1; CDR3aa: CASSVEAGLTEAFF; CDR3nt: TGTGCCAGCAGTGTGGAGGCAGGGTTGACTGAAGCTTTCTTT
abundance: many; v_gene: TRBV5-1; d_gene: TRBD2; j_gene: TRBJ2-5; CDR3aa: CASRSTGGDETQYF; CDR3nt: TGCGCCAGCAGGAGCACGGGGGGTGACGAGACCCAGTACTTC
abundance: NA; v_gene: TRBV3-1; d_gene: NA; j_gene: TRBJ1-2; CDR3aa: CASSQGVFYGYTF; CDR3nt: TGTGCCAGCAGTCAGGGCGTGTTCTATGGCTACACCTTC
abundance: many; v_gene: TRBV2; d_gene: NA; j_gene: TRBJ2-2; CDR3aa: CASSDREAGELFF; CDR3nt: TGTGCCAGCAGCGACAGGGAGGCCGGGGAGCTGTTTTTT
abundance: many; v_gene: TRBV6-1; d_gene: TRBD2; j_gene: TRBJ2-7; CDR3aa: CASSERGDYEQYF; CDR3nt: TGTGCCAGCAGTGAACGGGGGGACTACGAGCAGTACTTC
abundance: many; v_gene: TRBV19; d_gene: NA; j_gene: TRBJ1-4; CDR3aa: CASSERDRQLFF; CDR3nt: TGTGCCAGTAGCGAGAGGGACCGCCAGCTGTTTTTT
abundance: many; v_gene: TRBV10-3; d_gene: TRBD1; j_gene: TRBJ1-2; CDR3aa: CAIQEGQGANYGYTF; CDR3nt: TGTGCCATCCAAGAGGGACAGGGGGCTAACTATGGCTACACCTTC
abundance: many; v_gene: TRBV4-3; d_gene: TRBD1; j_gene: TRBJ1-3; CDR3aa: CASSLRDRGLGNTIYF; CDR3nt: TGCGCCAGCAGCCTCCGGGACAGGGGCCTTGGAAACACCATATATTTT
abundance: NA; v_gene: TRBV2; d_gene: TRBD1; j_gene: TRBJ1-5; CDR3aa: CASSVTGDPQHF; CDR3nt: TGTGCCAGCAGTGTGACAGGGGATCCCCAGCATTTT
abundance: many; v_gene: TRBV19; d_gene: NA; j_gene: TRBJ2-1; CDR3aa: CASSRDESSYNEQFF; CDR3nt: TGTGCCAGTAGCCGTGACGAGAGCTCCTACAATGAGCAGTTCTTC
abundance: many; v_gene: TRBV6-2/TRBV6-3; d_gene: NA; j_gene: TRBJ2-3; CDR3aa: CASSYSRRLFTDTQYF; CDR3nt: TGTGCCAGCAGTTACTCCAGGCGTCTGTTCACAGATACGCAGTATTTT
abundance: many; v_gene: TRBV5-1; d_gene: TRBD2; j_gene: TRBJ2-1; CDR3aa: CASSGLAGSYNEQFF; CDR3nt: TGCGCCAGCAGCGGATTAGCGGGGAGCTACAATGAGCAGTTCTTC
abundance: many; v_gene: TRBV7-2; d_gene: TRBD2; j_gene: TRBJ2-1; CDR3aa: CASTSPGLADSEQFF; CDR3nt: TGTGCCAGCACCTCCCCGGGACTAGCTGACAGTGAGCAGTTCTTC
abundance: NA; v_gene: TRBV19; d_gene: TRBD1; j_gene: TRBJ1-2; CDR3aa: CATSTGFYGYTF; CDR3nt: TGTGCCACCTCGACAGGGTTCTATGGCTACACCTTC
abundance: many; v_gene: TRBV7-8; d_gene: NA; j_gene: TRBJ2-1; CDR3aa: CASSLRMSSSYNEQFF; CDR3nt: TGTGCCAGCAGCTTAAGGATGTCGAGCTCCTACAATGAGCAGTTCTTC
abundance: NA; v_gene: TRBV7-8; d_gene: TRBD1; j_gene: TRBJ2-7; CDR3aa: CASRYRDRHYEQYF; CDR3nt: TGTGCCAGCAGATATAGGGACAGGCACTACGAGCAGTACTTC
abundance: NA; v_gene: TRBV4-2; d_gene: TRBD2; j_gene: TRBJ2-7; CDR3aa: CASSLADGVRYEQYF; CDR3nt: TGTGCCAGCAGTCTAGCGGACGGGGTTAGGTACGAGCAGTACTTC
abundance: many; v_gene: TRBV11-2; d_gene: NA; j_gene: TRBJ2-2; CDR3aa: CASSPDPGELFF; CDR3nt: TGTGCCAGCAGCCCGGACCCCGGGGAGCTGTTTTTT
abundance: few; v_gene: TRBV12-3/TRBV12-4; d_gene: TRBD2; j_gene: TRBJ2-3; CDR3aa: CASSPNLAGGHLSTDTQYF; CDR3nt: TGTGCCAGCAGCCCCAACCTAGCGGGGGGCCACCTTAGCACAGATACGCAGTATTTT
abundance: many; v_gene: TRBV7-8; d_gene: NA; j_gene: TRBJ2-1; CDR3aa: CASSSRVLYNEQFF; CDR3nt: TGTGCCAGCAGCTCTAGGGTCCTGTACAATGAGCAGTTCTTC
abundance: NA; v_gene: TRBV20-1; d_gene: TRBD2; j_gene: TRBJ2-5; CDR3aa: CSARVAVGRGDQETQYF; CDR3nt: TGCAGTGCTAGAGTCGCGGTAGGGCGGGGGGACCAAGAGACCCAGTACTTC
abundance: many; v_gene: TRBV4-3; d_gene: NA; j_gene: TRBJ1-1; CDR3aa: CASSQKKRSTEAFF; CDR3nt: TGCGCCAGCAGCCAAAAGAAAAGGAGCACTGAAGCTTTCTTT
abundance: many; v_gene: TRBV5-1; d_gene: NA; j_gene: TRBJ2-1; CDR3aa: CASSLSLNEQFF; CDR3nt: TGCGCCAGCAGCTTGTCCCTCAATGAGCAGTTCTTC
abundance: many; v_gene: TRBV4-3; d_gene: NA; j_gene: TRBJ1-1; CDR3aa: CASSQDPGNTEAFF; CDR3nt: TGCGCCAGCAGCCAGGACCCAGGGAACACTGAAGCTTTCTTT
abundance: many; v_gene: TRBV9; d_gene: NA; j_gene: TRBJ1-1; CDR3aa: CASSAQGTNEAFF; CDR3nt: TGTGCCAGCAGCGCCCAGGGGACAAATGAAGCTTTCTTT
abundance: many; v_gene: TRBV7-3; d_gene: NA; j_gene: TRBJ2-7; CDR3aa: CASSLKPAPSYEQYF; CDR3nt: TGTGCCAGCAGCTTAAAGCCAGCCCCATCATACGAGCAGTACTTC
abundance: many; v_gene: TRBV6-1; d_gene: TRBD2; j_gene: TRBJ2-2; CDR3aa: CASSAGRGGNTGELFF; CDR3nt: TGTGCCAGCAGTGCTGGGCGGGGGGGCAACACCGGGGAGCTGTTTTTT
abundance: medium-sized; v_gene: TRBV5-1; d_gene: NA; j_gene: TRBJ2-2; CDR3aa: CASTDEPTGTTGELFF; CDR3nt: TGCGCCAGCACCGACGAACCCACAGGGACCACCGGGGAGCTGTTTTTT
abundance: few; v_gene: TRBV30; d_gene: NA; j_gene: TRBJ2-7; CDR3aa: CAWSTLRAGEQYF; CDR3nt: TGTGCCTGGAGCACCCTTCGGGCGGGTGAGCAGTACTTC
abundance: many; v_gene: TRBV3-1; d_gene: TRBD2; j_gene: TRBJ2-1; CDR3aa: CASSQATSGRLREQFF; CDR3nt: TGTGCCAGCAGCCAAGCTACTAGCGGGAGACTAAGGGAGCAGTTCTTC
abundance: many; v_gene: TRBV6-1; d_gene: TRBD1; j_gene: TRBJ2-7; CDR3aa: CASRTLTGGEGEQYF; CDR3nt: TGTGCCAGCAGGACACTGACAGGGGGAGAAGGGGAGCAGTACTTC
abundance: many; v_gene: TRBV13; d_gene: NA; j_gene: TRBJ2-3; CDR3aa: CASSRPPGESGWDTQYF; CDR3nt: TGTGCCAGCAGCCGCCCTCCCGGGGAGTCGGGTTGGGATACGCAGTATTTT
abundance: NA; v_gene: TRBV19; d_gene: TRBD1; j_gene: TRBJ2-4; CDR3aa: CASSIPRTGSPNIQYF; CDR3nt: TGTGCCAGTAGTATACCGAGGACAGGTTCCCCAAACATTCAGTACTTC
abundance: few; v_gene: TRBV7-2; d_gene: NA; j_gene: TRBJ2-3; CDR3aa: CASSQDLPTDTQYF; CDR3nt: TGTGCCAGCAGCCAAGATCTTCCCACAGATACGCAGTATTTT
abundance: many; v_gene: TRBV6-2/TRBV6-3; d_gene: TRBD2; j_gene: TRBJ2-7; CDR3aa: CASSYSMTSGAYEQYF; CDR3nt: TGTGCCAGCAGTTACTCCATGACTAGCGGGGCCTACGAGCAGTACTTC
abundance: few; v_gene: TRBV7-9; d_gene: NA; j_gene: TRBJ1-1; CDR3aa: CASRPTDVNTEAFF; CDR3nt: TGTGCCAGCAGGCCAACGGATGTGAACACTGAAGCTTTCTTT
abundance: many; v_gene: TRBV20-1; d_gene: NA; j_gene: TRBJ2-7; CDR3aa: CSANLGPYEQYF; CDR3nt: TGCAGTGCTAATCTAGGGCCCTACGAGCAGTACTTC
abundance: many; v_gene: TRBV11-2; d_gene: NA; j_gene: TRBJ1-4; CDR3aa: CASSLQVSNEKLFF; CDR3nt: TGTGCCAGCAGCTTACAGGTGTCTAATGAAAAACTGTTTTTT
abundance: many; v_gene: TRBV20-1; d_gene: TRBD2; j_gene: TRBJ2-7; CDR3aa: CSAREQTSGNPHEQYF; CDR3nt: TGCAGTGCTAGGGAACAGACTAGCGGGAATCCCCACGAGCAGTACTTC